This entry lists 30 T cell receptor beta chains sequenced from one sample in a study of T cell responses to AZD1222 COVID-19 vaccine. TCRdb's table, derived via immunoSEQ multiplex PCR, lists solely in-frame clones and lacks some. The sample has 90,000 to 120,000 clones, around 90% seen once. Material: peripheral blood, obtained 28 days after the second AZD1222 dose. All receptors derive from an adult who received the AZD1222 COVID-19 vaccine.

The chain recombines TRBV6-5 with TRBJ1-5; unclear D gene. CDR3 length: 13 residues. Between the trimmed V and J ends, which lost 4 bases and 0 bases, there was a span of 4 bases. Germline assignment: CDR1 MNHEY and CDR2 SVGAGI. The DNA of the CDR3 is TGTGCCAGCAGTTTCTATAGCAATCAGCCCCAGCATTTT. It encodes CASSFYSNQPQHF.

This clone came up once. A read error may account for a junction end that differs from germline. V and J are TRBV6-1 and TRBJ2-3; D is uncertain. The germline V gene encodes CDR1 MNHNS and CDR2 SASEGT. This CDR3 spans 12 amino acids. The CDR3 loop reads CASSQAGDTQYF. In DNA form, the CDR3 reads TGTGCCAGCAGTCAAGCTGGAGATACGCAGTATTTT.

This chain connects TRBV19 to TRBJ1-1; perhaps TRBD1 as D (6 bases). Trimming removed 1 base from V and 2 bases from J, with 8 bases in between. Germline CDR1 is LNHDA and CDR2 is SQIVND (reference sequence). The CDR3 extends over 14 amino acids. The CDR3 loop reads CASSIGTDNTEAFF. The CDR3 nucleotides read TGTGCCAGTAGTATAGGGACAGATAACACTGAAGCTTTCTTT.

The J gene is TRBJ1-4, the V gene TRBV20-1, with D hard to call. The CDR3 has 15 residues. V lost 3 bases, J lost 0 bases, and 11 bases lay in between. Germline values: CDR1 DFQATT, CDR2 SNEGSKA (reference sequence). Here the CDR3 DNA reads TGCAGTGCTAGTAGGGTCGGTGCAACTAATGAAAAACTGTTTTTT. This sequence encodes CSASRVGATNEKLFF.

This sequence joins TRBV7-2 and TRBJ2-7, with D tentatively TRBD1 (5 bases). CDR1 is SGHTA, CDR2 FQGNSA, per germline. V shed 5 bases and J shed 4 bases, with 12 bases lying between them. There are 13 residues in the CDR3. CDR3: CASSPSDRYEQYF. CDR3 coding DNA: TGTGCCAGCAGCCCCTCCGACAGATACGAGCAGTACTTC.

The chain couples TRBV13 to TRBJ1-2, with TRBD1 as a possible D gene (5 bases). CDR1 is PRHDT, CDR2 FYEKMQ, per germline (reference sequence). The V and J ends lost 0 bases and 6 bases respectively, with 14 bases between them. This CDR3 has 15 amino acids. CDR3 sequence (DNA): TGTGCCAGCAGCTTAGGAGCACGGGGGACGGATGGCTACACCTTC. It is translated as CASSLGARGTDGYTF.

The J gene is TRBJ2-5, the V gene TRBV18, with D hard to call. The CDR3 length is 13 residues. V was shortened by 1 base and J by 4 bases, with 7 bases between the two germline ends. Germline assignment: CDR1 KGHSH and CDR2 LQKENI. CDR3 region: CASSPRRTETQYF. The CDR3 DNA reads TGTGCCAGCTCACCACGAAGGACAGAGACCCAGTACTTC.

V usage is TRBV11-3 and J usage is TRBJ2-1; possible D gene TRBD2, 5 bases. CDR3 size: 14 residues. The V gene's germline CDR1 is SGHNT and CDR2 YENEEA. Trimming stripped 6 bases from V and 0 bases from J, with 9 bases between. The CDR3 reads CASRDSSSYNEQFF. CDR3 nucleotide sequence: TGTGCCAGCAGGGACTCGAGCTCCTACAATGAGCAGTTCTTC. The full variable domain, in which reference TRBV11-3 and TRBJ2-1 provide the parts outside the CDR3, is EAGVVQSPRYKIIEKKQPVAFWCNPISGHNTLYWYLQNLGQGPELLIRYENEEAVDDSQLPKDRFSAERLKGVDSTLKIQPAELGDSAVYLCASRDSSSYNEQFFGPGTRLTVL.

The chain uses TRBV10-3 and TRBJ2-7; 10 bases map to TRBD2. Trimming cost V 4 bases and J 1 base; bases outside gene matches: 4. The CDR3 sequence is 15 residues long. CDR1 and CDR2 (germline): ENHRY, SYGVKD. CDR3 nucleotides: TGTGCCATCAGTGGAGGGACTAGCGTTTCCTACGAGCAGTACTTC. It encodes CAISGGTSVSYEQYF.

The chain employs TRBV6-5 and TRBJ1-6; D perhaps matches TRBD1 (5 bases). The CDR3 covers 12 residues. The V gene's germline CDR1 is MNHEY and CDR2 SVGAGI. The V end lost 6 bases, the J end lost 9 bases, and 9 bases lay between the germline ends. Here the CDR3 reads CASSDRPSPLHF. The CDR3 DNA reads as TGTGCCAGCAGCGACAGACCTTCACCCCTCCACTTT.

This clone has at least ten counts. The chain links TRBV5-1 to TRBJ1-1; 10 bases match TRBD1. The J segment lost 4 bases and the V segment lost 0 bases, leaving 3 bases of the junction unmatched. Germline V lookup: CDR1 SGHRS, CDR2 YFSETQ. This CDR3 is 15 amino acids long. The CDR3 loop is CASSLGWTGGTEAFF. DNA of the CDR3: TGCGCCAGCAGCTTGGGTTGGACAGGGGGCACTGAAGCTTTCTTT.

J is TRBJ1-1 and V is TRBV10-1; 7 nucleotides agree with TRBD1. Germline V CDR1 and CDR2: WNHNN, SYGVQD (reference sequence). This CDR3 is built from 15 residues. V dropped 2 bases and J dropped 1; count of bases not matched to a gene: 4. CDR3 residues: CASSEMDRPNTEAFF. The CDR3 region has the DNA TGCGCCAGCAGTGAGATGGACAGGCCGAACACTGAAGCTTTCTTT.

The V call is TRBV18, the J call TRBJ2-2; no clear D. CDR3 length: 16 amino acids. Germline V gene data show CDR1 as KGHSH and CDR2 as LQKENI. Trimming removed 4 bases at V and 1 base at J, with 13 bases between. The chain's CDR3 is CASSLQDGQNTGELFF. CDR3 bases: TGTGCCAGCTCACTCCAGGACGGCCAGAACACCGGGGAGCTGTTTTTT.

The V gene is TRBV6-5, the J gene TRBJ1-3; tentatively, D is TRBD1 (5 bases). The CDR3 runs 13 residues. Deletions cut 8 bases from V and 2 bases from J, with 10 bases between. Germline V gene sequence: CDR1 MNHEY, CDR2 SVGAGI. The CDR3 loop reads CASAGTAGNTIYF. DNA of the CDR3: TGTGCCAGCGCGGGGACGGCTGGAAACACCATATATTTT.

V is TRBV9 and J is TRBJ1-1; D is undetermined. CDR1 is SGDLS and CDR2 is YYNGEE in the germline V gene. This CDR3 is 15 amino acids long. The V end was cut by 0 bases, the J end by 4 bases, with 13 bases between. The DNA of the CDR3 is TGTGCCAGCAGCGTAGAGGTCACGGCAGGCACTGAAGCTTTCTTT. Its translation: CASSVEVTAGTEAFF.

The rearrangement links TRBV5-6 to TRBJ2-2; D is perhaps TRBD1 (6 bases). This CDR3 is 12 amino acids long. The V and J ends lost 4 bases and 8 bases respectively, with 9 bases between them. Germline lookup yields CDR1 SGHDT and CDR2 YYEEEE. The CDR3, as DNA: TGTGCCAGCAGCCTGGGGGCTGGGGAGCTGTTTTTT. This translates into CASSLGAGELFF. The full variable domain, completed using reference TRBV5-6 and TRBJ2-2, is DAGVTQSPTHLIKTRGQQVTLRCSPKSGHDTVSWYQQALGQGPQFIFQYYEEEERQRGNFPDRFSGHQFPNYSSELNVNALLLGDSALYLCASSLGAGELFFGEGSRLTVL.

The chain employs TRBV11-2 and TRBJ2-3, with D hard to call. The CDR3 consists of 12 residues. Germline V CDR1 and CDR2: SGHAT, FQNNGV. V lost 5 bases to trimming and J lost 6 bases, with 9 bases between them. The CDR3 DNA reads as TGTGCCAGCAGCCAGACCGGGGATACGCAGTATTTT. It yields the protein CASSQTGDTQYF. The full variable domain, rest sourced from reference TRBV11-2 and TRBJ2-3, is EAGVAQSPRYKIIEKRQSVAFWCNPISGHATLYWYQQILGQGPKLLIQFQNNGVVDDSQLPKDRFSAERLKGVDSTLKIQPAKLEDSAVYLCASSQTGDTQYFGPGTRLTVL.

The rearrangement links TRBV14 to TRBJ2-6, with D maybe TRBD1 (5 bases). V gave up 5 bases and J gave up 0 bases, with 23 bases separating them. Germline lookup yields CDR1 SGHDN and CDR2 FVKESK. The CDR3 runs to 20 residues. CDR3 sequence (DNA): TGTGCCAGCAGCTCTCGACAGAATACCTTTGGCTTCTCTGGGGCCAACGTCCTGACTTTC. Residues: CASSSRQNTFGFSGANVLTF.

This clone was recorded once. The V and J genes are TRBV15 and TRBJ1-5, with D perhaps TRBD1 (5 bases). CDR1 LNHNV and CDR2 YYDKDF come from the germline V gene (reference sequence). CDR3 length: 15 amino acids. Trimming removed 5 bases at V and 3 bases at J, with 14 bases between. The DNA of the CDR3 is TGTGCCACCAGCCCCCTGACAGAGACCAATCAGCCCCAGCATTTT. Its translation: CATSPLTETNQPQHF.

The chain carries TRBV19 and TRBJ1-1; no reliable D call. V was trimmed by 1 base and J by 7 bases, leaving 10 bases between them. The CDR3 consists of 13 residues. Germline V CDR1 and CDR2: LNHDA, SQIVND (reference sequence). The CDR3 reads CASSIGAGLEAFF. CDR3 DNA sequence: TGTGCCAGTAGTATAGGCGCGGGCCTTGAAGCTTTCTTT.

This clone was seen once. This chain connects TRBV7-9 to TRBJ1-6; TRBD1 agrees at 7 bases. CDR3 length equals 16 residues. Germline V CDR1 and CDR2: SEHNR, FQNEAQ (reference sequence). After removal of 5 bases from V and 9 bases from J, the junction contained 13 bases not matched to a gene. CDR3: CASSPLGQSESSPLHF. CDR3 coding DNA: TGTGCCAGCAGCCCCCTGGGACAGAGCGAGAGTTCACCCCTCCACTTT.

This chain uses TRBV10-1 with TRBJ2-3; 7 positions agree with TRBD2. Germline loops: CDR1 WNHNN, CDR2 SYGVQD (reference sequence). V trimming: 4 bases; J trimming: 5 bases; junction bases outside the gene matches: 12. The CDR3 has 16 amino acids. Here the CDR3 reads CASSGESSGPRDTQYF. CDR3 DNA: TGCGCCAGCAGTGGGGAGTCTAGCGGCCCCCGAGATACGCAGTATTTT.

The chain carries TRBV19 and TRBJ1-2, with D unresolved. Trimming stripped 2 bases from V and 0 bases from J, with 7 bases between. CDR3 size: 14 residues. Germline V gene sequence: CDR1 LNHDA, CDR2 SQIVND (reference sequence). The CDR3 nucleotides read TGTGCCAGTAGTATAAACGGAGCTAACTATGGCTACACCTTC. Protein sequence: CASSINGANYGYTF.

This CDR3 is CASSSSGTSGVNEQFF. The CDR3 DNA reads as TGTGCCAGCAGCTCCTCCGGGACTAGCGGTGTCAATGAGCAGTTCTTC. The V gene is TRBV13, the J gene TRBJ2-1, with 11 bases fitting TRBD2. The CDR3 runs to 16 residues. CDR1 and CDR2 (germline): PRHDT, FYEKMQ (reference sequence). Unmatched junction bases numbered 8, after V lost 4 bases and J lost 6 bases.

This clone was observed a single time. The rearrangement uses TRBV28 and TRBJ1-1; 12 nucleotides line up with TRBD1. This CDR3 contains 14 residues. The J segment lost 8 bases and the V segment lost 4 bases, leaving 5 bases of the junction unmatched. Germline CDR1 reads MDHEN; CDR2 reads SYDVKM. CDR3 nucleotides: TGTGCCAGCAGTTACCTCGGGACAGGGGGCGAAGCTTTCTTT. Its protein product is CASSYLGTGGEAFF.

This clone was seen once. V and J are TRBV11-2 and TRBJ2-1; the D is unclear. CDR3 length: 12 residues. In germline, CDR1 is SGHAT, CDR2 FQNNGV. V dropped 8 bases and J dropped 7 bases, with 12 bases sitting between them. In DNA, the CDR3 is TGTGCCAGCTCCGTTCCGCTGAATGAGCAGTTCTTC. Protein: CASSVPLNEQFF.

The chain employs TRBV6-4 and TRBJ1-2; D perhaps matches TRBD1 (5 bases). V dropped 10 bases and J dropped 7 bases, with 31 bases sitting between them. CDR1 is MRHNA and CDR2 is SNTAGT in the germline V gene. This CDR3 has 17 residues. The CDR3, as DNA: TGTGCCACCTCGAAGACGTTTTCCGCGTTTGGGACCGGTGGCTACACCTTC. Amino acid sequence: CATSKTFSAFGTGGYTF.

The chain couples TRBV6-2 or TRBV6-3 to TRBJ1-5; 9 bases map to TRBD1. The CDR3 runs 15 residues. V lost 6 bases and J lost 8; bases outside the gene matches: 11. Germline CDR1 reads MNHEY; CDR2 reads SVGEGT. CDR3 region: CASSLQGAPIKPQHF. The CDR3 DNA sequence: TGTGCCAGCAGCTTACAGGGGGCCCCCATTAAGCCCCAGCATTTT.

This clone has only a few counts. This chain connects TRBV2 to TRBJ1-1, with 7 bases fitting TRBD1. The V gene end was trimmed by 6 bases and the J gene end by 3 bases; junction bases not matched to a gene: 7. This CDR3 comprises 14 residues. CDR1 and CDR2 from the germline V gene are SNHLY and FYNNEI. CDR3 coding DNA: TGTGCCAGCAGCTCATCCGACAGGGACACTGAAGCTTTCTTT. Translating it yields CASSSSDRDTEAFF.

The chain joins TRBV7-2 to TRBJ1-2, with TRBD1 identical over 7 bases. The trim removed 2 bases at V and 8 bases at J, leaving 5 bases unmatched. Looked up from germline, CDR1 is SGHTA and CDR2 is FQGNSA. The CDR3 extends over 13 amino acids. CDR3 nucleotides: TGTGCCAGCAGCTTAACAGGGGAGCGGGGCTACACCTTC. The encoded protein is CASSLTGERGYTF.